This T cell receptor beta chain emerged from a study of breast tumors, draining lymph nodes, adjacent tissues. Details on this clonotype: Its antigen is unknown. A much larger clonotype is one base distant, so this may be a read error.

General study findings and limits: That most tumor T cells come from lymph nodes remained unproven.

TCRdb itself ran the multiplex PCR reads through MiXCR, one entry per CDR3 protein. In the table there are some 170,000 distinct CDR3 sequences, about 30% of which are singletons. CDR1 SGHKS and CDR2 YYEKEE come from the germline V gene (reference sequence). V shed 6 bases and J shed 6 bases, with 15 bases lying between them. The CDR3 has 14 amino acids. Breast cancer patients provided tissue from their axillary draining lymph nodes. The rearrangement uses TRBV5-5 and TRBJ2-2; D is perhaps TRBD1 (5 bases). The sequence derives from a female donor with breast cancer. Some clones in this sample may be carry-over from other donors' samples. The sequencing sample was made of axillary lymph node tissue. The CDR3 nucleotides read TGTGCCAGCATCCTATTGACAGCGTCCGGGGAGCTGTTTTTT. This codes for CASILLTASGELFF.